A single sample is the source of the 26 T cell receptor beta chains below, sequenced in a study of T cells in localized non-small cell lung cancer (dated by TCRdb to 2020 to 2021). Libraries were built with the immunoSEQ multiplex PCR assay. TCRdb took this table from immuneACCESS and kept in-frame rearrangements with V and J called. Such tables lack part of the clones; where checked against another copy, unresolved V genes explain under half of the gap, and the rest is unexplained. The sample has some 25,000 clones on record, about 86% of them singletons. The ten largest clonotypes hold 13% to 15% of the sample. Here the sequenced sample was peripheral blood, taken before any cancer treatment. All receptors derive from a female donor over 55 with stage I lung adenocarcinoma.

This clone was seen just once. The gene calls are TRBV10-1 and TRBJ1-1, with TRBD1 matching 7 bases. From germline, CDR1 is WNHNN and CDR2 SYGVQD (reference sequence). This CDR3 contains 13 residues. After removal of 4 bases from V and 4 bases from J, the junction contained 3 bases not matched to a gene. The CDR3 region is CASSVSGGTEAFF. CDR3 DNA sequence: TGCGCCAGCAGTGTCTCAGGGGGCACTGAAGCTTTCTTT.

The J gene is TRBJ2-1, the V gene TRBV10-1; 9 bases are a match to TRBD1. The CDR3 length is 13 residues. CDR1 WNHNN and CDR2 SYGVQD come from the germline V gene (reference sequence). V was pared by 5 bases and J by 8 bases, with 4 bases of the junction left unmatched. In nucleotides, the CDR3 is TGCGCCAGCAGTCGGGACAGGGTACATGAGCAGTTCTTC. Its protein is CASSRDRVHEQFF.

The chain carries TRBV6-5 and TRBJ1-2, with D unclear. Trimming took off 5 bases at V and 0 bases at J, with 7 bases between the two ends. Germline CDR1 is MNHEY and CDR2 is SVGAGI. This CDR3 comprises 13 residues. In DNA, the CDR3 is TGTGCCAGCAGTGAACGGGCTAACTATGGCTACACCTTC. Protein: CASSERANYGYTF.

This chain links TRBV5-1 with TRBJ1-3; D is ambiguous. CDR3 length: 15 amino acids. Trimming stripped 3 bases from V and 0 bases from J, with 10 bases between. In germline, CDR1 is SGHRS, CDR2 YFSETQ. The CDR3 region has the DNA TGCGCCAGCAGCTCGACCGGGGACTCTGGAAACACCATATATTTT. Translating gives CASSSTGDSGNTIYF.

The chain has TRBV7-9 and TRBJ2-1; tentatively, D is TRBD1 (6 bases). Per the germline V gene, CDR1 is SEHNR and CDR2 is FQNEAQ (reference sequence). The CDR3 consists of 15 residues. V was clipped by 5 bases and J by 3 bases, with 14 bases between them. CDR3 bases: TGTGCCAGCAGCCCCTTTCAGGGGTTCTACAATGAGCAGTTCTTC. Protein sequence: CASSPFQGFYNEQFF.

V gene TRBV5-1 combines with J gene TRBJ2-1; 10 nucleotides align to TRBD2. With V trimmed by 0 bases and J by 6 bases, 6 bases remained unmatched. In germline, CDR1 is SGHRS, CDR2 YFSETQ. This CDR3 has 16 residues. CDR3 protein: CASSLVLAGPPNEQFF. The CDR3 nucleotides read TGCGCCAGCAGCTTGGTACTAGCGGGGCCTCCCAATGAGCAGTTCTTC. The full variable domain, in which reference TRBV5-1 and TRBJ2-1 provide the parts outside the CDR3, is KAGVTQTPRYLIKTRGQQVTLSCSPISGHRSVSWYQQTPGQGLQFLFEYFSETQRNKGNFPGRFSGRQFSNSRSEMNVSTLELGDSALYLCASSLVLAGPPNEQFFGPGTRLTVL.

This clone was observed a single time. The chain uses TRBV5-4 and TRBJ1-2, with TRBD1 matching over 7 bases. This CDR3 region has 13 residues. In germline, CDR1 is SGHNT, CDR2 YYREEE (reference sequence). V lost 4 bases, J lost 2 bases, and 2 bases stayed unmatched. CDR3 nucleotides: TGTGCCAGCAGCCCGACAGGGAACTATGGCTACACCTTC. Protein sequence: CASSPTGNYGYTF.

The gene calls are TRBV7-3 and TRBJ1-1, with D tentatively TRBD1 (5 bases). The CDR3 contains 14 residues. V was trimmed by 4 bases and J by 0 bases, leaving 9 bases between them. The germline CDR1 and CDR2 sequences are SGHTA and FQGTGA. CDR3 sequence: CASSSGTVNTEAFF. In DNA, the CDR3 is TGTGCCAGCAGCTCCGGGACGGTGAACACTGAAGCTTTCTTT.

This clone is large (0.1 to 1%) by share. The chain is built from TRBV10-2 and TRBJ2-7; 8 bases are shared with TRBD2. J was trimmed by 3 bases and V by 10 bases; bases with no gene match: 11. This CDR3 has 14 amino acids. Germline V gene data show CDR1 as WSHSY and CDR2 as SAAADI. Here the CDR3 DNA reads TGCGCCACCCAGGTCGGGGGGGAGGGCTACGAGCAGTACTTC. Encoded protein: CATQVGGEGYEQYF.

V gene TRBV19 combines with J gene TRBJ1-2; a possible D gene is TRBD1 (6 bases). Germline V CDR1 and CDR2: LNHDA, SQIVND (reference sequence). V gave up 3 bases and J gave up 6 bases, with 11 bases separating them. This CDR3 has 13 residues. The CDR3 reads CASSIRGGHGYTF. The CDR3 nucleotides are TGTGCCAGTAGTATCAGGGGAGGGCATGGCTACACCTTC.

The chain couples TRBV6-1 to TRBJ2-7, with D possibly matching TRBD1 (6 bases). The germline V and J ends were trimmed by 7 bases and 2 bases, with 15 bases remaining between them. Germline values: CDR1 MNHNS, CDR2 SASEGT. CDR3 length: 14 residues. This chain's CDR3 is CASNLIQGPYEQYF. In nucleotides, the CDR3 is TGTGCCAGCAACCTCATACAGGGCCCCTACGAGCAGTACTTC.

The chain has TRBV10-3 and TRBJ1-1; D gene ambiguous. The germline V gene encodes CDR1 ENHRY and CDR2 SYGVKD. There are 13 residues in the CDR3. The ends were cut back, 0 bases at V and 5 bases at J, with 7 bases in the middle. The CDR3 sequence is CAISESFSTEAFF. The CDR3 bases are TGTGCCATCAGTGAGTCGTTTTCGACTGAAGCTTTCTTT.

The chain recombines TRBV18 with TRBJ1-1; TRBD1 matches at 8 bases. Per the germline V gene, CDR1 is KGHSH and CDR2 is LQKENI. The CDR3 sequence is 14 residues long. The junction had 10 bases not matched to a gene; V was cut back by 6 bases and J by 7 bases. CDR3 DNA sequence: TGTGCCAGCTCCCCGGGCCACAGGGGGGATGAAGCTTTCTTT. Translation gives CASSPGHRGDEAFF.

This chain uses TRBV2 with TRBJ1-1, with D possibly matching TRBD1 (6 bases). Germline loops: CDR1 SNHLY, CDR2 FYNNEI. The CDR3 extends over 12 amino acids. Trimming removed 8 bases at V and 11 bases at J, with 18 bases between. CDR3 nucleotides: TGTGCCAGCCGTGGGAACAGGGAGCCGGCTTTCTTT. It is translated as CASRGNREPAFF.

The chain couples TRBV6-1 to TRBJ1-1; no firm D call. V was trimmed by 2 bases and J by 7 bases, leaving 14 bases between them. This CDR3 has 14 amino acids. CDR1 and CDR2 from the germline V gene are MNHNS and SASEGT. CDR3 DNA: TGTGCCAGCAGTGAAAATACCGGGAGCGGTGAAGCTTTCTTT. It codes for CASSENTGSGEAFF.

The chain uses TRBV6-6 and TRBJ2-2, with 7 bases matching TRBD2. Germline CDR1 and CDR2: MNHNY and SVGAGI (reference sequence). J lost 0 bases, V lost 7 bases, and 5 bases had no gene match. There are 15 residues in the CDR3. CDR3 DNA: TGTGCCAGCATGGCGGGGGAGGCGAACACCGGGGAGCTGTTTTTT. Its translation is CASMAGEANTGELFF.

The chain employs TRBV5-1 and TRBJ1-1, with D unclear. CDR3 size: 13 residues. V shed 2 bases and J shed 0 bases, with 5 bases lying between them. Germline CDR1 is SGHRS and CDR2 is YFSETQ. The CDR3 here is CASSFSMNTEAFF. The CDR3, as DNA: TGCGCCAGCAGCTTTTCTATGAACACTGAAGCTTTCTTT.

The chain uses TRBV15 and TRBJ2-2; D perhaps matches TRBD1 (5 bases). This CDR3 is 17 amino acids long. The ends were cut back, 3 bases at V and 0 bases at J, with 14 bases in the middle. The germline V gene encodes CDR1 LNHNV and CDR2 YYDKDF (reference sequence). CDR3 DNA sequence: TGTGCCACCAGCAGCGATAGACAGACTTCGAACACCGGGGAGCTGTTTTTT. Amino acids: CATSSDRQTSNTGELFF.

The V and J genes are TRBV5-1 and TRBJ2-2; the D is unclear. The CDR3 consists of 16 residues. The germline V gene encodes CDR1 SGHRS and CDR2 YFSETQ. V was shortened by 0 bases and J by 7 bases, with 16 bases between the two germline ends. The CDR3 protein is CASSLDPGSVGGELFF. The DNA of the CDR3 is TGCGCCAGCAGCTTGGACCCCGGCAGTGTTGGCGGGGAGCTGTTTTTT.

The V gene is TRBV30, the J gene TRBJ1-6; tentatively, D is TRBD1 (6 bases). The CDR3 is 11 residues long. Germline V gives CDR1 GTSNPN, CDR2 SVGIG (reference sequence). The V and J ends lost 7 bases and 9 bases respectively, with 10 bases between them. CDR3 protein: CAFKGGSPLHF. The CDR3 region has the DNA TGTGCCTTTAAGGGGGGTTCACCCCTCCACTTT.

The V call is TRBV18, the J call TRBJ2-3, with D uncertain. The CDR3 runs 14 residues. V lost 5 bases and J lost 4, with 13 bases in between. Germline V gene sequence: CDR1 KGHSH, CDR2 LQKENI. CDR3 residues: CASSVAAYPDTQYF. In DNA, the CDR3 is TGTGCCAGCTCAGTGGCAGCTTATCCAGATACGCAGTATTTT.

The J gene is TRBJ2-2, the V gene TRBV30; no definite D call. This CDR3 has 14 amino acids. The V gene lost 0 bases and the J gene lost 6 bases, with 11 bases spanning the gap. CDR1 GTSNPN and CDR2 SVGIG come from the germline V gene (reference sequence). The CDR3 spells CAWSVLYQAGELFF. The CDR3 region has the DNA TGTGCCTGGAGTGTATTATACCAGGCCGGGGAGCTGTTTTTT. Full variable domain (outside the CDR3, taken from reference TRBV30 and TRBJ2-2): SQTIHQWPATLVQPVGSPLSLECTVEGTSNPNLYWYRQAAGRGLQLLFYSVGIGQISSEVPQNLSASRPQDRQFILSSKKLLLSDSGFYLCAWSVLYQAGELFFGEGSRLTVL.

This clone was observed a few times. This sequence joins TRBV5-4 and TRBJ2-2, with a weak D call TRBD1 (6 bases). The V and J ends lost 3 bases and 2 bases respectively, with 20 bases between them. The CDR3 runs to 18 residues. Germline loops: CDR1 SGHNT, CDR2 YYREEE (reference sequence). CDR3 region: CASSSPGGLSPNTGELFF. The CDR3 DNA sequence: TGTGCCAGCAGCTCCCCTGGGGGCCTTTCACCAAACACCGGGGAGCTGTTTTTT. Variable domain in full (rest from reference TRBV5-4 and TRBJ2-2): ETGVTQSPTHLIKTRGQQVTLRCSSQSGHNTVSWYQQALGQGPQFIFQYYREEENGRGNFPPRFSGLQFPNYSSELNVNALELDDSALYLCASSSPGGLSPNTGELFFGEGSRLTVL.

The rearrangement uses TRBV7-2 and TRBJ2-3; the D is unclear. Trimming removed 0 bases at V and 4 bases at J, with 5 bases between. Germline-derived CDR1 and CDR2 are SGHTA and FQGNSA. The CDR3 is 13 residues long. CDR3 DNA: TGTGCCAGCAGCTTAGCGATAGCAGATACGCAGTATTTT. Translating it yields CASSLAIADTQYF.

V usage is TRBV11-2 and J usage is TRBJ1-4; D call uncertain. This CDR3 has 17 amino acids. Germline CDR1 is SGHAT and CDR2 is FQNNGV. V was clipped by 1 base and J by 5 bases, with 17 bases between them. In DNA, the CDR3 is TGTGCCAGCAGCTTAGGAGCATTCGACGCTTCAAATGAAAAACTGTTTTTT. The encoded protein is CASSLGAFDASNEKLFF.

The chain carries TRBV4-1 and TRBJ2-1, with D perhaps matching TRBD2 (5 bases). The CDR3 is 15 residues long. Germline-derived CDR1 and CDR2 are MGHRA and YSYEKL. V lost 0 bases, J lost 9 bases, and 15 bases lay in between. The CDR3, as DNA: TGCGCCAGCAGCCAAGAAATGGCAGGTCGGGGTGAGCAGTTCTTC. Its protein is CASSQEMAGRGEQFF.